This is a list of T cell receptor beta chains from one sample in a study of cytotoxic CD8 clonotypes in ibrutinib-treated CLL. The data were produced by immunoSEQ multiplex PCR, yet TCRdb's version contains in-frame clones alone and is incomplete. The table records about 270,000 clones, 60% to 80% of them present only once. The source was PBMCs, collected at disease progression, from a patient treated with ibrutinib. The receptor set was obtained from a human donor with chronic lymphocytic leukemia. Both conserved end residues are part of each CDR3. Each record gives: V gene, CDR3 length, D gene, J gene, clone size, CDR3 DNA, CDR3 protein. The D gene is left open where the match is weak. Size is stated for part of the rows, as once, few or many counts, or as a class when the clone is expanded.

v_call: TRBV5-1
cdr3_length: 14
d_call: TRBD1
j_call: TRBJ2-7
clone_size: .
cdr3_nt: TGCGCCAGCAGCTTGGTTTCAGGGGGTTACGAGCAGTACTTC
cdr3_aa: CASSLVSGGYEQYF

v_call: TRBV6-1
cdr3_length: 13
d_call: .
j_call: TRBJ2-7
clone_size: many
cdr3_nt: TGTGCCAGCAGGCGAAGGGCCACCTACGAGCAGTACTTC
cdr3_aa: CASRRRATYEQYF

v_call: TRBV5-1
cdr3_length: 13
d_call: .
j_call: TRBJ2-5
clone_size: few
cdr3_nt: TGCGCCAGCAGCTTAGGAGTACAAGAGACCCAGTACTTC
cdr3_aa: CASSLGVQETQYF

v_call: TRBV27
cdr3_length: 14
d_call: TRBD1
j_call: TRBJ2-1
clone_size: .
cdr3_nt: TGTGCCAGCAGTTTATCGACAGGGGGACATGAGCAGTTCTTC
cdr3_aa: CASSLSTGGHEQFF

v_call: TRBV10-3
cdr3_length: 17
d_call: TRBD1
j_call: TRBJ2-1
clone_size: .
cdr3_nt: TGTGCCATCAGGGGACAGGGGGGGTCCCAACTCCACAATGAGCAGTTCTTC
cdr3_aa: CAIRGQGGSQLHNEQFF

v_call: TRBV13
cdr3_length: 14
d_call: .
j_call: TRBJ2-3
clone_size: .
cdr3_nt: TGTGCCAGCAGCTTCGGGCGGGTTACAGATACGCAGTATTTT
cdr3_aa: CASSFGRVTDTQYF

v_call: TRBV5-1
cdr3_length: 16
d_call: TRBD2
j_call: TRBJ2-3
clone_size: .
cdr3_nt: TGCGCCAGCAGCTTCCGACTAGCGGGGGTCTCGGATACGCAGTATTTT
cdr3_aa: CASSFRLAGVSDTQYF

v_call: TRBV5-6
cdr3_length: 12
d_call: TRBD2
j_call: TRBJ2-7
clone_size: .
cdr3_nt: TGTGCCAGCAGCTTGGCAGCTAATCGGGAGGACTTC
cdr3_aa: CASSLAANREDF

v_call: TRBV6-4
cdr3_length: 13
d_call: .
j_call: TRBJ1-1
clone_size: .
cdr3_nt: TGTGCCAGCAGTCGGACGGGGAACACTGAAGCTTTCTTT
cdr3_aa: CASSRTGNTEAFF

v_call: TRBV28
cdr3_length: 16
d_call: .
j_call: TRBJ1-5
clone_size: .
cdr3_nt: TGTGCCAGCAGTTTTCCGAACAGGGCGCGCAATCAGCCCCAGCATTTT
cdr3_aa: CASSFPNRARNQPQHF

v_call: TRBV7-2
cdr3_length: 14
d_call: TRBD2
j_call: TRBJ2-7
clone_size: .
cdr3_nt: TGTGCCAGCAGCTCCAGGCGGGGGACCTACGAGCAGTACTTC
cdr3_aa: CASSSRRGTYEQYF

v_call: TRBV6-6
cdr3_length: 14
d_call: .
j_call: TRBJ2-1
clone_size: .
cdr3_nt: TGTGCCAGCAGTTACGTCGGACTTCCTAATGAGCAGTTCTTC
cdr3_aa: CASSYVGLPNEQFF

v_call: TRBV28
cdr3_length: 13
d_call: TRBD1
j_call: TRBJ2-1
clone_size: .
cdr3_nt: TGTGCCAGCAGTTCGGACAGGACGAATGAGCAGTTCTTC
cdr3_aa: CASSSDRTNEQFF

v_call: TRBV10-1
cdr3_length: 14
d_call: .
j_call: TRBJ2-7
clone_size: few
cdr3_nt: TGCGCCAGCAGTGAGTCAGGCAGATCCTACGAGCAGTACTTC
cdr3_aa: CASSESGRSYEQYF

v_call: TRBV7-9
cdr3_length: 12
d_call: .
j_call: TRBJ2-7
clone_size: .
cdr3_nt: TGTGCCAGCAGCCCAGGGTTACACGAGCAGTACTTC
cdr3_aa: CASSPGLHEQYF

v_call: TRBV27
cdr3_length: 16
d_call: TRBD1
j_call: TRBJ2-1
clone_size: .
cdr3_nt: TGTGCCAGCGGGACAGGGTTGGGCTACAGGGACAATGAGCAGTTCTTC
cdr3_aa: CASGTGLGYRDNEQFF

v_call: TRBV5-1
cdr3_length: 14
d_call: TRBD1
j_call: TRBJ2-2
clone_size: .
cdr3_nt: TGCGCCAGCGGGACAGGGGGCGGCACCGGGGAGCTGTTTTTT
cdr3_aa: CASGTGGGTGELFF

v_call: TRBV29-1
cdr3_length: 10
d_call: .
j_call: TRBJ2-2
clone_size: .
cdr3_nt: TGCAGCGCTTACACCGGGGAGCTGTTTTTT
cdr3_aa: CSAYTGELFF

v_call: TRBV7-9
cdr3_length: 14
d_call: .
j_call: TRBJ2-5
clone_size: .
cdr3_nt: TGTGCCAGCAGCTTAGGACACAACCAAGAGACCCAGTACTTC
cdr3_aa: CASSLGHNQETQYF

v_call: TRBV6-4
cdr3_length: 13
d_call: .
j_call: TRBJ2-4
clone_size: .
cdr3_nt: TGTGCCAGGAAATACCGCTACAAAAACATTCAGTACTTC
cdr3_aa: CARKYRYKNIQYF

v_call: TRBV23-1
cdr3_length: 14
d_call: .
j_call: TRBJ1-5
clone_size: .
cdr3_nt: TGCGCCAGCAAAACAGGGTCGGATCATCAGCCCCAGCATTTT
cdr3_aa: CASKTGSDHQPQHF

v_call: TRBV6-5
cdr3_length: 14
d_call: .
j_call: TRBJ2-7
clone_size: .
cdr3_nt: TGTGCCAGCAGTTACAACTCGGGAGCCTACGAGCAGTACTTC
cdr3_aa: CASSYNSGAYEQYF

v_call: TRBV2
cdr3_length: 14
d_call: .
j_call: TRBJ1-4
clone_size: .
cdr3_nt: TGTGCCAGCAGACAGGACAAAACTAATGAAAAACTGTTTTTT
cdr3_aa: CASRQDKTNEKLFF

v_call: TRBV19
cdr3_length: 11
d_call: .
j_call: TRBJ2-1
clone_size: .
cdr3_nt: TGTGCCAGTTTTTGGAGGAATGAGCAGTTCTTC
cdr3_aa: CASFWRNEQFF

v_call: TRBV29-1
cdr3_length: 11
d_call: .
j_call: TRBJ1-1
clone_size: .
cdr3_nt: TGCAGCGTCCCGACAGCCACTGAAGCTTTCTTT
cdr3_aa: CSVPTATEAFF

v_call: TRBV4-1
cdr3_length: 16
d_call: .
j_call: TRBJ2-6
clone_size: .
cdr3_nt: TGCGCCAGCAGCCCCCATCCCAGGTCTGGGGCCAACGTCCTGACTTTC
cdr3_aa: CASSPHPRSGANVLTF

v_call: TRBV10-3
cdr3_length: 14
d_call: .
j_call: TRBJ2-1
clone_size: .
cdr3_nt: TGTGCCATCAGTGAATCCCTTGGGTACAATGAGCAGTTCTTC
cdr3_aa: CAISESLGYNEQFF

v_call: TRBV5-1
cdr3_length: 15
d_call: TRBD2
j_call: TRBJ2-7
clone_size: once
cdr3_nt: TGCGCCAGCAGCTTGGCGGGACTAGCGATGTCCGAGCAGTACTTC
cdr3_aa: CASSLAGLAMSEQYF

v_call: TRBV2
cdr3_length: 13
d_call: TRBD1
j_call: TRBJ1-1
clone_size: .
cdr3_nt: TGTGCCAGCAGCAGGGACAGCGACACTGAAGCTTTCTTT
cdr3_aa: CASSRDSDTEAFF

v_call: TRBV9
cdr3_length: 13
d_call: .
j_call: TRBJ2-1
clone_size: .
cdr3_nt: TGTGCCAGCAGCGTAATTTCGGGTAGTGAGCAGTTCTTC
cdr3_aa: CASSVISGSEQFF

v_call: TRBV9
cdr3_length: 15
d_call: TRBD2
j_call: TRBJ2-7
clone_size: .
cdr3_nt: TGTGCCAGCAGCTTAGCCGGAGGGAGGGATTACGAGCAGTACTTC
cdr3_aa: CASSLAGGRDYEQYF

v_call: TRBV14
cdr3_length: 16
d_call: .
j_call: TRBJ2-5
clone_size: .
cdr3_nt: TGTGCCAGCAGCCAGGAACAATGGCCACTTCGGGAGACCCAGTACTTC
cdr3_aa: CASSQEQWPLRETQYF

v_call: TRBV18
cdr3_length: 13
d_call: .
j_call: TRBJ2-2
clone_size: .
cdr3_nt: TGTGCCAGCTCAGCCGAAGGGATCGGGGAGCTGTTTTTT
cdr3_aa: CASSAEGIGELFF

v_call: TRBV14
cdr3_length: 14
d_call: .
j_call: TRBJ1-1
clone_size: .
cdr3_nt: TGTGCCAGCAGCCAGGGGGACGGGAACACTGAAGCTTTCTTT
cdr3_aa: CASSQGDGNTEAFF

v_call: TRBV7-9
cdr3_length: 13
d_call: .
j_call: TRBJ2-3
clone_size: .
cdr3_nt: TGTGCCAGCAGCTTAGTACACAGAGATACGCAGTATTTT
cdr3_aa: CASSLVHRDTQYF

v_call: TRBV6-1
cdr3_length: 14
d_call: TRBD2
j_call: TRBJ2-7
clone_size: .
cdr3_nt: TGTGCCAGCAAGCTAGCGGGAGGTTCCTACGAGCAGTACTTC
cdr3_aa: CASKLAGGSYEQYF

v_call: TRBV9
cdr3_length: 13
d_call: TRBD1
j_call: TRBJ1-2
clone_size: .
cdr3_nt: TGTGCCAGCAGCTCATCAGGGGGCTACGGCTACACCTTC
cdr3_aa: CASSSSGGYGYTF

v_call: TRBV2
cdr3_length: 14
d_call: TRBD1
j_call: TRBJ2-5
clone_size: .
cdr3_nt: TGTGCCAGCAAACTGGACAGGGGCGGCGAGACCCAGTACTTC
cdr3_aa: CASKLDRGGETQYF

v_call: TRBV5-1
cdr3_length: 14
d_call: .
j_call: TRBJ2-2
clone_size: .
cdr3_nt: TGCGCCAGCAGCCCGACCGTTAACACCGGGGAGCTGTTTTTT
cdr3_aa: CASSPTVNTGELFF

v_call: TRBV7-2
cdr3_length: 15
d_call: TRBD1
j_call: TRBJ2-7
clone_size: once
cdr3_nt: TGTGCCAGCAGCTTAATGCGACAGGGATCCTACGAGCAGTACTTC
cdr3_aa: CASSLMRQGSYEQYF

v_call: TRBV29-1
cdr3_length: 16
d_call: .
j_call: TRBJ2-1
clone_size: .
cdr3_nt: TGCAGCGTTGAAGATAGTAAGTATTACTCCTACAATGAGCAGTTCTTC
cdr3_aa: CSVEDSKYYSYNEQFF

v_call: TRBV5-6
cdr3_length: 14
d_call: .
j_call: TRBJ2-5
clone_size: few
cdr3_nt: TGTGCCAGCACCACGGGACACAACCAAGAGACCCAGTACTTC
cdr3_aa: CASTTGHNQETQYF

v_call: TRBV7-3
cdr3_length: 15
d_call: .
j_call: TRBJ1-6
clone_size: once
cdr3_nt: TGTGCCAGCAGCTTAAGGCCAGGGGTCGATTCACCCCTCCACTTT
cdr3_aa: CASSLRPGVDSPLHF

v_call: TRBV7-2
cdr3_length: 16
d_call: TRBD2
j_call: TRBJ2-1
clone_size: .
cdr3_nt: TGTGCCAGCAGCAAGACTAGCGGGCCCTATTACAATGAGCAGTTCTTC
cdr3_aa: CASSKTSGPYYNEQFF

v_call: TRBV2
cdr3_length: 15
d_call: .
j_call: TRBJ2-7
clone_size: .
cdr3_nt: TGTGCCAGCAGTGACCCGGGACACCACAACTACGAGCAGTACTTC
cdr3_aa: CASSDPGHHNYEQYF

v_call: TRBV11-2
cdr3_length: 13
d_call: .
j_call: TRBJ1-2
clone_size: .
cdr3_nt: TGTGCCAGCAGCCAAGGGGAAAACTATGGCTACACCTTC
cdr3_aa: CASSQGENYGYTF

v_call: TRBV6-1
cdr3_length: 15
d_call: .
j_call: TRBJ1-3
clone_size: .
cdr3_nt: TGTGCCAGCAGTGGGTACAGAACCTCTGGAAACACCATATATTTT
cdr3_aa: CASSGYRTSGNTIYF

v_call: TRBV6-6
cdr3_length: 15
d_call: TRBD1
j_call: TRBJ1-6
clone_size: .
cdr3_nt: TGTGCCAGCAGTTACGGGGGGACAGTTAATTCACCCCTCCACTTT
cdr3_aa: CASSYGGTVNSPLHF

v_call: TRBV4-1
cdr3_length: 15
d_call: TRBD2
j_call: TRBJ2-1
clone_size: once
cdr3_nt: TGCGCCAGCAGACTAGCGGGGGGGCCTTACAATGAGCAGTTCTTC
cdr3_aa: CASRLAGGPYNEQFF

v_call: TRBV5-1
cdr3_length: 13
d_call: .
j_call: TRBJ2-7
clone_size: once
cdr3_nt: TGCGCCAGCAGCTTGGGGGCCCCCTACGAGCAGTACTTC
cdr3_aa: CASSLGAPYEQYF